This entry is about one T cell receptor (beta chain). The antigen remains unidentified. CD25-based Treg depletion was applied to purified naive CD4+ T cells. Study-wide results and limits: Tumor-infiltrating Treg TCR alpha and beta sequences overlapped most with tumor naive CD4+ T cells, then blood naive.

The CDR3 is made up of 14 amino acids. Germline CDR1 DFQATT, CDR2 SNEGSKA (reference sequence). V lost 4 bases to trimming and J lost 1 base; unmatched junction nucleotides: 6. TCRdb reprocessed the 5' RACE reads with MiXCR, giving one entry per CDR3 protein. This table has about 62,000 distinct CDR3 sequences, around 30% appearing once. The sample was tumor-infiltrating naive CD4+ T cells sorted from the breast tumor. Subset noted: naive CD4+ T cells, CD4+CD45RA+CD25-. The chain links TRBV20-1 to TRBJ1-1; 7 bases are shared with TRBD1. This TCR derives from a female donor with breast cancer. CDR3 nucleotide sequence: TGCAGTGCTAACAACAGGGGCCAGAACACTGAAGCTTTCTTT. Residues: CSANNRGQNTEAFF.